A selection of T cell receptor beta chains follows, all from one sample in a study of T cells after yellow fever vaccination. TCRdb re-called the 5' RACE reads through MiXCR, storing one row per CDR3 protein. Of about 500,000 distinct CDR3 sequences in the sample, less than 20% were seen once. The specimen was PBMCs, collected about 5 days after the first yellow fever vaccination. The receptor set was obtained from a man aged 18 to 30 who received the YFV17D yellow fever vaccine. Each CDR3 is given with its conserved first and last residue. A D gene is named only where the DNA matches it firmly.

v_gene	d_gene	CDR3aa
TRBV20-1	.	CSAPRTPSYEQYF
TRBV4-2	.	CASSQDQKSNQPQHF
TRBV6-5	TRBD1	CASSILRDRVHEQYF
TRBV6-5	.	CASSYTPGNSPLHF
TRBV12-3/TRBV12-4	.	CASSFGPSGAGELFF
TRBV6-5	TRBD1	CASGTGVLSQHF
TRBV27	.	CASSWGAGFSFNGYTF
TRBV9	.	CASSARQSTDTQYF
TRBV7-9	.	CASSLGADNSPLHF
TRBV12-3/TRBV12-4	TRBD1	CASTNRGRGSDTQYF
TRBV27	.	CASSLGILAKNIQYF
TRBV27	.	CASSRLGPNEKLFF
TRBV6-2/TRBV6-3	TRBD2	CATRTSGRETQYF
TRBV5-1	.	CASSWYRESTDTQYF
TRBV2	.	CASRRDSDEAFF
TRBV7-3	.	CASSLGGRSVQETQYF
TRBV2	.	CAAKTGPHEQFF
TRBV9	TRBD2	CASSEEISGTGTDTQYF
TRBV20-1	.	CSARDLLDWKETQYF
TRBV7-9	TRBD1	CASSSSGGNQPQHF
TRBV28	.	CASSLYNQPQHF
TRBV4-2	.	CASSPEVSNEQFF
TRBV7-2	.	CASSLAAFNEQLF
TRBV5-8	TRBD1	CAISLGTGPGELFF
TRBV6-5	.	CASSYSILGENEQFF
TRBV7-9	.	CASSQGAGGGGYGYTF
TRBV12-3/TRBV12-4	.	CASSERGGEKLFF